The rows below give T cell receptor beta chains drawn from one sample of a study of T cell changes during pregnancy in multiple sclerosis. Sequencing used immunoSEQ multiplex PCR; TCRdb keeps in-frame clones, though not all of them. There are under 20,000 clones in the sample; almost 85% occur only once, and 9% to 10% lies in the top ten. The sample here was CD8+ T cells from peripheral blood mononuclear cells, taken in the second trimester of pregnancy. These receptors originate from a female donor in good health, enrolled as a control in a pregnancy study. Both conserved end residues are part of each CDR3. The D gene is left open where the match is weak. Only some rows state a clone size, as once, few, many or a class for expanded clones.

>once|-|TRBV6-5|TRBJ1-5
TGTGCCAGCCTACAGGGTTTTAGCAACCAGCCCCAGCATTTT
CASLQGFSNQPQHF
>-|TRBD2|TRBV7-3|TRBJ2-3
TGTGCCAGCAGTTCCAGCGGGGGGGGCACAGATACGCAGTATTTT
CASSSSGGGTDTQYF
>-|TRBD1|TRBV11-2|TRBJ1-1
TGTGCCAGCAGGCCCGCCACAGGGGGCCTTGAAGCTTTCTTT
CASRPATGGLEAFF
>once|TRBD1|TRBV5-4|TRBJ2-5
TGTGCCAGCAGCTTCGGACAGGGTGGGTCAAAAGAGCAGTACTTC
CASSFGQGGSKEQYF
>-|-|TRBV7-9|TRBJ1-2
TGTGCCAGCAGCTTTCTAAGTCCCGGTTCTAACTATGGCTACACCTTC
CASSFLSPGSNYGYTF
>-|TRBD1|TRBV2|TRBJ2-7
TGTGCCAGCAGTGGTAACCAGGGGGTTCCCTACGAGCAGTACTTC
CASSGNQGVPYEQYF
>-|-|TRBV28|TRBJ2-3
TGTGCCAGCAGGGCGTGGGGAGGCACAGATACGCAGTATTTT
CASRAWGGTDTQYF
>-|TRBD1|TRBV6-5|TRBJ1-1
TGTGCCATCAGTGAGTCGGACAGGGCTCTGACCTTT
CAISESDRALTF
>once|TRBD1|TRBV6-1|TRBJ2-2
TGTGCCAGCAGCTCCGGGACAGGGGACACCGGGGAGCTGTTTTTT
CASSSGTGDTGELFF
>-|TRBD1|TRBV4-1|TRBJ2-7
TGCGCCAGCAGCCAAGCGGGACAGGGCATCGACGAGCAGTACTTC
CASSQAGQGIDEQYF
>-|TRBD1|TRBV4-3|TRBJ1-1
TGCGCCAGCAGCCAGACAGGGAGGTCTGAAGCTTTCTTT
CASSQTGRSEAFF